This T cell receptor beta chain was recovered during a study of early stage breast cancer tumors. Profiled with immunoSEQ multiplex PCR; TCRdb holds only in-frame clones, not every one. The repertoire consists of tens of thousands of clones, with around three quarters occurring once and the leading ten covering 3% to 4%. Trimming cost V 3 bases and J 2 bases, with 7 bases left between them. From germline, CDR1 is KGHSH and CDR2 LQKENI. The CDR3 has 13 amino acids. This TCR came from a person aged 30 to 39 with breast cancer. Sequenced material: blood. The chain is built from TRBV18 and TRBJ2-5; D unresolved. In DNA, the CDR3 is TGTGCCAGCTCACCCGACTTGCAAGAGACCCAGTACTTC. This sequence encodes CASSPDLQETQYF.